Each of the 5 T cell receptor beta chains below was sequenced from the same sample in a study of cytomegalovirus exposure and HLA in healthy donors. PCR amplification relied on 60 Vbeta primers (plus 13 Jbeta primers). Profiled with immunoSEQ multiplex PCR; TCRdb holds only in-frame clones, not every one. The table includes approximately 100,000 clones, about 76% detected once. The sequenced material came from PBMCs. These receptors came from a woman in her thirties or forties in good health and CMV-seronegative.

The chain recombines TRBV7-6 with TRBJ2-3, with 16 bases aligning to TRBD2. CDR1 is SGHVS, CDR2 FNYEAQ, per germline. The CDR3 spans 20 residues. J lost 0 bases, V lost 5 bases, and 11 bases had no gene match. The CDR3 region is CASSRGTSGGARSSTDTQYF. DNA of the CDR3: TGTGCCAGCAGCCGAGGGACTAGCGGGGGGGCCCGGTCTAGCACAGATACGCAGTATTTT.

The CDR3 DNA reads as TGTGCCTGGAGTGGACTGGCGAGGACCGGGGAGCTGTTTTTT. Its translation: CAWSGLARTGELFF. This chain uses TRBV30 with TRBJ2-2, with D unresolved. V was clipped by 1 base and J by 5 bases, with 11 bases between them. There are 14 residues in the CDR3. Germline loops: CDR1 GTSNPN, CDR2 SVGIG (reference sequence).

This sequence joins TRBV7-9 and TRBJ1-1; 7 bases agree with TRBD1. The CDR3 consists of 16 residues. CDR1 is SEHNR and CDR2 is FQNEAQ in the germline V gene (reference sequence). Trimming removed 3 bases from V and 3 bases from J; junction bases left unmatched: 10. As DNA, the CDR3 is TGTGCCAGCAGCTTTGAAGGGGGCCGGCGTGACACTGAAGCTTTCTTT. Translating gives CASSFEGGRRDTEAFF. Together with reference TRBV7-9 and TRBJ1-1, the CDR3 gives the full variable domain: DTGVSQNPRHKITKRGQNVTFRCDPISEHNRLYWYRQTLGQGPEFLTYFQNEAQLEKSRLLSDRFSAERPKGSFSTLEIQRTEQGDSAMYLCASSFEGGRRDTEAFFGQGTRLTVV.

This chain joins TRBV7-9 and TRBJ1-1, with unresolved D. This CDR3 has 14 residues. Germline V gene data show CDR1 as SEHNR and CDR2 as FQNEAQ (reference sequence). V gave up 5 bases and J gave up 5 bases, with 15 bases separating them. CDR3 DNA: TGTGCCAGCAGCCCACGGGGAGATCGGACTGAAGCTTTCTTT. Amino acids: CASSPRGDRTEAFF.

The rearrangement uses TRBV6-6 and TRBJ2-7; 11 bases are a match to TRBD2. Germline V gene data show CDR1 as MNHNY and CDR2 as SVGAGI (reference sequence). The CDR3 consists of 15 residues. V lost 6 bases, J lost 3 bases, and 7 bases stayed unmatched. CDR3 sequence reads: CASRPTSGGHYEQYF. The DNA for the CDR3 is TGTGCCAGCAGACCCACTAGCGGGGGACACTACGAGCAGTACTTC.